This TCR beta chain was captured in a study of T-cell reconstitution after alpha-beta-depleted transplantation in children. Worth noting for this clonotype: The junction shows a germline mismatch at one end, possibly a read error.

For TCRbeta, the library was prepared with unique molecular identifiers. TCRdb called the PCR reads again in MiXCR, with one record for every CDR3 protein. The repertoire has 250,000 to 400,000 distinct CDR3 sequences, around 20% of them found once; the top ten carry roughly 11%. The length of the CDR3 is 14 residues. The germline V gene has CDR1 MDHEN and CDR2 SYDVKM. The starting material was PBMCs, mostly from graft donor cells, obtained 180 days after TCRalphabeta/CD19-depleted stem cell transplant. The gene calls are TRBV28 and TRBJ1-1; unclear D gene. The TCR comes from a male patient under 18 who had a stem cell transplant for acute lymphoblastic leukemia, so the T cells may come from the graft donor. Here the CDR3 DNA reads TGTGCCGGCAGCCCTGCGAGTATTACAGTTGAAGCTTTCTTT. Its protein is CAGSPASITVEAFF.